The next 16 T cell receptor beta chains were all read from a single sample in a study of cytomegalovirus exposure and HLA in healthy donors. Sequencing used immunoSEQ multiplex PCR; TCRdb keeps in-frame clones, though not all of them. The profile covers 150,000 to 200,000 clones, with less than 90% appearing a single time and around 9.6% taken by the ten largest. The specimen was PBMCs. All receptors derive from a man aged 25 to 40 in good health and CMV-seropositive.

The sample holds a few counts of this clone. The chain joins TRBV9 to TRBJ1-1, with 8 bases that match TRBD1. CDR3 length equals 13 residues. CDR1 is SGDLS, CDR2 YYNGEE, per germline. Trimming at V came to 3 bases and at J to 14 bases, leaving 12 bases not matched to a gene. The CDR3 coding sequence is TGTGCCAGCAGCGCAAGCGGGACAGGCGCGAGCTTCTTT. This codes for CASSASGTGASFF. The full variable domain, with the rest looked up from reference TRBV9 and TRBJ1-1, is DSGVTQTPKHLITATGQRVTLRCSPRSGDLSVYWYQQSLDQGLQFLIQYYNGEERAKGNILERFSAQQFPDLHSELNLSSLELGDSALYFCASSASGTGASFFGQGTRLTVV.

V is TRBV9 and J is TRBJ2-1, with 7 bases that match TRBD2. The CDR3 contains 17 residues. Per germline, CDR1 SGDLS and CDR2 YYNGEE. V was clipped by 2 bases and J by 5 bases; unmatched bases: 13. CDR3 protein: CASSVPSGLGGNNEQFF. The CDR3 coding sequence is TGTGCCAGCAGCGTCCCTAGCGGCCTGGGGGGAAACAATGAGCAGTTCTTC.

The V gene is TRBV5-6, the J gene TRBJ2-7; 9 bases fit TRBD2. V gave up 2 bases and J gave up 3 bases; unmatched junction bases: 9. Germline CDR1 SGHDT, CDR2 YYEEEE. The CDR3 is 16 residues long. CDR3 sequence (DNA): TGTGCCAGCAGCTTCTCTAGCGGGGCTGGTTTCTACGAGCAGTACTTC. This codes for CASSFSSGAGFYEQYF.

This chain connects TRBV7-2 to TRBJ2-6; 9 positions match TRBD1. Germline CDR1 SGHTA, CDR2 FQGNSA. This CDR3 has 15 amino acids. The V segment lost 5 bases and the J segment 2 bases; nucleotides outside the gene matches: 1. CDR3: CASSRDRAGANVLTF. As DNA, the CDR3 is TGTGCCAGCAGCAGGGACAGGGCTGGGGCCAACGTCCTGACTTTC.

The V gene is TRBV11-2, the J gene TRBJ2-7; the D gene is possibly TRBD2 (5 bases). CDR1 and CDR2 from the germline V gene are SGHAT and FQNNGV. CDR3 length: 17 residues. With 5 bases removed from V and 5 bases from J, the gap between germline ends came to 25 bases. The CDR3 sequence: CASSPFDIFKIGDEQYF. DNA for the CDR3: TGTGCCAGCAGCCCATTCGACATTTTTAAGATCGGGGACGAGCAGTACTTC.

The J gene is TRBJ2-2, the V gene TRBV5-6, with a tentative D call TRBD1 (5 bases). The CDR3 has 13 amino acids. The V end lost 2 bases, the J end lost 3 bases, and 5 bases lay between the germline ends. Germline V lookup: CDR1 SGHDT, CDR2 YYEEEE. CDR3 loop: CASSLGDTGELFF. CDR3 nucleotides: TGTGCCAGCAGCTTAGGGGACACCGGGGAGCTGTTTTTT.

As regards this clone: Compared with germline, one end of the junction differs, possibly owing to a read error. The gene calls are TRBV7-2 and TRBJ2-7; 7 bases align to TRBD2. The CDR3 runs to 14 residues. CDR1 and CDR2 (germline): SGHTA, FQGNSA. CDR3 in amino acids: CASSLDWTSTEQYF. For the CDR3, the DNA is TGTGCCAGCAGTTTAGACTGGACTAGTACAGAGCAGTACTTC.

In nucleotides, the CDR3 is TGTGCCAGCAGTTACGATGGATACAGTCCCTACGAGCAGTACTTC. It encodes CASSYDGYSPYEQYF. The rearrangement joins TRBV6-6 to TRBJ2-7; D is uncertain. Deletions cut 2 bases from V and 2 bases from J, with 13 bases between. This CDR3 region has 15 residues. Germline lookup yields CDR1 MNHNY and CDR2 SVGAGI (reference sequence).

This clone was recorded a few times. This chain connects TRBV27 to TRBJ1-5, with D possibly being TRBD1 (6 bases). There are 13 residues in the CDR3. Germline V CDR1 and CDR2: MNHEY, SMNVEV (reference sequence). V dropped 6 bases and J dropped 7 bases, with 13 bases sitting between them. The CDR3 spells CASSLQGIQPQHF. CDR3 coding DNA: TGTGCCAGCAGCTTACAGGGTATCCAGCCCCAGCATTTT.

The chain carries TRBV14 and TRBJ2-2; 11 nucleotides align to TRBD2. The length of the CDR3 is 17 residues. The ends lost 1 base at V and 4 bases at J; junction bases unmatched: 5. Germline CDR1 and CDR2: SGHDN and FVKESK. The CDR3 sequence: CASSQARTSGFTGELFF. CDR3 coding DNA: TGTGCCAGCAGCCAAGCTAGGACTAGCGGGTTCACCGGGGAGCTGTTTTTT.

This clone has only a few counts. At one end the junction does not follow the germline gene, possibly because of a read error. The CDR3 bases are TGTGCTAGCAGCTTTACCGGGACAGGGATCCCCGGGGAGCTGTTTTTT. Its translation is CASSFTGTGIPGELFF. V gene TRBV7-7 combines with J gene TRBJ2-2, with 9 nucleotides matching TRBD1. Germline V gene lookup returns CDR1 SSHAT and CDR2 FNYEAQ (reference sequence). The CDR3 length is 16 residues.

Details on this clone: A junction end diverges from the germline sequence, so it may reflect a read error. This sequence joins TRBV6-1 and TRBJ1-2; no firm D call. This CDR3 comprises 15 residues. Per the germline V gene, CDR1 is MNHNS and CDR2 is SASEGT. The CDR3 region is CASSEESGSYYGYTF. The CDR3 region has the DNA TGTGCCAGCAGCGAAGAATCGGGGTCCTACTATGGCTACACCTTC.

The chain employs TRBV2 and TRBJ1-1; the D is unclear. The CDR3 covers 11 residues. V lost 6 bases and J lost 7, with 9 bases in between. Germline assignment: CDR1 SNHLY and CDR2 FYNNEI. CDR3 nucleotide sequence: TGTGCCAGCAGGGCGGGCGTTGAAGCTTTCTTT. Protein sequence: CASRAGVEAFF.

The gene calls are TRBV11-2 and TRBJ2-7, with no clear D. The CDR3 length is 11 residues. Germline loops: CDR1 SGHAT, CDR2 FQNNGV. V was trimmed by 5 bases and J by 2 bases, leaving 4 bases between them. The CDR3 nucleotides are TGTGCCAGCAGCCTTACCTACGAGCAGTACTTC. Translated, it gives CASSLTYEQYF.

V and J are TRBV18 and TRBJ2-2; a weak D match, TRBD2 (5 bases). Trimming left V 4 bases short and J 2 bases short, with 11 bases between. This CDR3 contains 15 residues. The germline V gene encodes CDR1 KGHSH and CDR2 LQKENI. CDR3 amino acids: CASSRGGGNTGELFF. CDR3 DNA sequence: TGTGCCAGCTCACGTGGTGGAGGAAACACCGGGGAGCTGTTTTTT.

The CDR3 spells CASSLGSGGIGEQFF. The CDR3 nucleotides are TGTGCCAGCAGCTTAGGGTCGGGGGGAATTGGCGAGCAGTTCTTC. The chain joins TRBV7-6 to TRBJ2-1; 7 bases agree with TRBD2. CDR1 and CDR2 from the germline V gene are SGHVS and FNYEAQ. The J segment lost 10 bases and the V segment lost 1 base, leaving 10 bases of the junction unmatched. The CDR3 is made up of 15 amino acids.